This TCR beta chain is drawn from a study of T cell repertoires in cytomegalovirus infection. One entry per CDR3 protein results from TCRdb running MiXCR on the reads. The table lists roughly 630,000 distinct CDR3 sequences, 20% to 25% of them singletons. To note about this clonotype: Its target is unknown.

Study observations and caveats: The response measured ex vivo was dominated by TCR beta clonotypes (HLA-C-restricted and CMV-specific). Accumulated public TCR beta family frequency recognized individuals carrying CMV together with the relevant HLA.

The germline gives CDR1 SGHNT, CDR2 YYREEE (reference sequence). The length of the CDR3 is 15 residues. V was shortened by 3 bases and J by 2 bases, with 14 bases between the two germline ends. The J gene is TRBJ1-1, the V gene TRBV5-4; no firm D call. This TCR came from a human donor in good health (CMV status not recorded). Some clones in this sample may be carry-over from other donors' samples. Sequencing was carried out using CD8+ T cells from PBMCs. The CDR3 protein is CASSYEPGPNTEAFF. The CDR3 coding sequence is TGTGCCAGCAGCTATGAGCCAGGTCCTAACACTGAAGCTTTCTTT. The full variable domain, in which reference TRBV5-4 and TRBJ1-1 provide the parts outside the CDR3, is ETGVTQSPTHLIKTRGQQVTLRCSSQSGHNTVSWYQQALGQGPQFIFQYYREEENGRGNFPPRFSGLQFPNYSSELNVNALELDDSALYLCASSYEPGPNTEAFFGQGTRLTVV.